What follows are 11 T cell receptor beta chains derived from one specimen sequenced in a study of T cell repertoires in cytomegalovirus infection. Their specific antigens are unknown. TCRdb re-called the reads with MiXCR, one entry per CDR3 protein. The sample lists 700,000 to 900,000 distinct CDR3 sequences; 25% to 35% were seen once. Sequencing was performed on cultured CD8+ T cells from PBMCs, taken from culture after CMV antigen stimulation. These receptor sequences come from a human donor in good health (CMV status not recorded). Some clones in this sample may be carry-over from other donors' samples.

The CDR3 loop reads CASRLRDRGQDTQYF. The CDR3 nucleotides read TGTGCCAGCAGGTTACGGGACAGGGGACAAGATACGCAGTATTTT. The rearrangement uses TRBV7-9 and TRBJ2-3; 10 nucleotides agree with TRBD1. From germline, CDR1 is SEHNR and CDR2 FQNEAQ (reference sequence). The J segment lost 5 bases and the V segment lost 6 bases, leaving 8 bases of the junction unmatched. This CDR3 has 15 residues.

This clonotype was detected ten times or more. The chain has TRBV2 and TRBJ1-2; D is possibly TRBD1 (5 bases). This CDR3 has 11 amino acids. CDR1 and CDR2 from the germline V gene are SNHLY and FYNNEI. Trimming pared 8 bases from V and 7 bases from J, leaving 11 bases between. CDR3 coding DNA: TGTGCCAGCCAGGGCCGGCCTGGCTACACCTTC. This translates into CASQGRPGYTF.

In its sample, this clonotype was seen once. CDR3 protein: CASSSLGGSNEKLFF. The CDR3 nucleotides are TGTGCCAGCAGTTCTTTAGGGGGCTCTAATGAAAAACTGTTTTTT. The gene calls are TRBV28 and TRBJ1-4, with 7 bases identical to TRBD1. Germline CDR1 MDHEN, CDR2 SYDVKM. The CDR3 spans 15 residues. Germline trimming cut 4 bases from V and 3 bases from J; bases unmatched to any gene: 5. The whole variable domain, filled in from reference TRBV28 and TRBJ1-4, reads DVKVTQSSRYLVKRTGEKVFLECVQDMDHENMFWYRQDPGLGLRLIYFSYDVKMKEKGDIPEGYSVSREKKERFSLILESASTNQTSMYLCASSSLGGSNEKLFFGSGTQLSVL.

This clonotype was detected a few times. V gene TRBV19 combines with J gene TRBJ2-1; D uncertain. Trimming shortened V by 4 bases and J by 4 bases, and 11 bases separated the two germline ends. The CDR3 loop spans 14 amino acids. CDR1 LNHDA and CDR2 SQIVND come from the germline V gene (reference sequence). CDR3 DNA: TGTGCCAGTAGTACGGCAGTAGCTTACAATGAGCAGTTCTTC. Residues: CASSTAVAYNEQFF.

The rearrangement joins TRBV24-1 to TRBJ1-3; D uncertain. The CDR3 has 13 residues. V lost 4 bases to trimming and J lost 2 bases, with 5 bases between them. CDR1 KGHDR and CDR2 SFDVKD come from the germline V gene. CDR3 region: CATSDSAGNTIYF. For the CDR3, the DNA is TGTGCCACCAGTGACAGCGCTGGAAACACCATATATTTT.

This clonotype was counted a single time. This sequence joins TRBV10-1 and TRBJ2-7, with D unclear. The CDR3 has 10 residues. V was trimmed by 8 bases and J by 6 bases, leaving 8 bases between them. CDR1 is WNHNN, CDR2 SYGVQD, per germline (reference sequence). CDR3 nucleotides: TGCGCCAGCGTCGGGCGCGAGCAGTACGTC. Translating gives CASVGREQYV.

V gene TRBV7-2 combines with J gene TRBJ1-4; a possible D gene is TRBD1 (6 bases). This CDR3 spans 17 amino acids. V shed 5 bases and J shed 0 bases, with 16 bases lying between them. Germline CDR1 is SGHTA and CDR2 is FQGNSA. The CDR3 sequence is CASSADRFITTNEKLFF. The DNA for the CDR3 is TGTGCCAGCAGCGCGGACAGATTTATTACAACTAATGAAAAACTGTTTTTT.

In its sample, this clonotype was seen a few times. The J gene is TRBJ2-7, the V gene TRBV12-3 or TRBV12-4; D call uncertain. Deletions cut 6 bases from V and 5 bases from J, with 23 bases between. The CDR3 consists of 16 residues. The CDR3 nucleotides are TGTGCCAGCAGAGCCTGCCGCGGACCCTCCATGGACGAGCAGTACGTC. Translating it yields CASRACRGPSMDEQYV.

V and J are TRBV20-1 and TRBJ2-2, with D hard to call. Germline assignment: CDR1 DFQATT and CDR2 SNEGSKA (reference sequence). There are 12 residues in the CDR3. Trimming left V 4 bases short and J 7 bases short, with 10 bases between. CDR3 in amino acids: CSAKLRVGELFF. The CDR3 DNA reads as TGCAGTGCTAAACTTAGGGTCGGGGAGCTGTTTTTT.

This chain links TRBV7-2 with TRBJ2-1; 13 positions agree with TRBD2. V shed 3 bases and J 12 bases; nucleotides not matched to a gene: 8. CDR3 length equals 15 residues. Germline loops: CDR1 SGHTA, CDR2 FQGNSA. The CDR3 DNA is TGTGCCAGCAGCTTCGATCCGGGACTAGCGGGGACGCAGTTCTTC. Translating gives CASSFDPGLAGTQFF. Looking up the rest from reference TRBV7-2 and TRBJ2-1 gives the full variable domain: GAGVSQSPSNKVTEKGKDVELRCDPISGHTALYWYRQSLGQGLEFLIYFQGNSAPDKSGLPSDRFSAERTGGSVSTLTIQRTQQEDSAVYLCASSFDPGLAGTQFFGPGTRLTVL.

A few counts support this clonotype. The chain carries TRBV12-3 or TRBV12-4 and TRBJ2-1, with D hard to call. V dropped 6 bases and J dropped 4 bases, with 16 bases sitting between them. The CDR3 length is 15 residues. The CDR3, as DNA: TGTGCCAGCAGCCCCCCCAACAAGGTTTACAATGAGCAGTTCTTC. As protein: CASSPPNKVYNEQFF.